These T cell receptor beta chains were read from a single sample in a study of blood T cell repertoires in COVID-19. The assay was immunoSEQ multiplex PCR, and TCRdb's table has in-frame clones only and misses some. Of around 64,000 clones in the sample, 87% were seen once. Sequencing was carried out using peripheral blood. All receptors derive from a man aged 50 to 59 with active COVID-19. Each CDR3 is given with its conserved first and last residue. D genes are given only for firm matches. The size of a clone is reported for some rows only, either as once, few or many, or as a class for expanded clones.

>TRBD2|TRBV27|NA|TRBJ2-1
CASSFRGGLAHGEQFF
TGTGCCAGCAGTTTTCGGGGAGGACTAGCTCATGGTGAGCAGTTCTTC
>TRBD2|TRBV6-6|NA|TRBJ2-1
CASSSPGVAGGNEQFF
TGTGCCAGCAGCTCCCCTGGGGTAGCGGGAGGCAATGAGCAGTTCTTC
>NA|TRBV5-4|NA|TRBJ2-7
CASSSSDKYEQYF
NA
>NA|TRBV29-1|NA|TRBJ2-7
CSVVWLSSASYEQYF
TGCAGCGTTGTGTGGCTTTCTAGCGCCTCCTACGAGCAGTACTTC
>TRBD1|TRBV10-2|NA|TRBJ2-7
CASRATGVTYEQYF
TGCGCCAGCAGGGCGACAGGGGTGACCTACGAGCAGTACTTC
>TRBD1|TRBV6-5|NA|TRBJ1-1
CASRTGLNTEAFF
TGTGCCAGTCGGACAGGGCTGAACACTGAAGCTTTCTTT
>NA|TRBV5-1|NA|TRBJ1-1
CASSRGIMGIGVNTEAFF
TGCGCCAGCAGCCGCGGGATAATGGGGATAGGGGTGAACACTGAAGCTTTCTTT
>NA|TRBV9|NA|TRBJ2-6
CASSITDSGANVLTF
TGTGCCAGCAGCATTACAGACTCTGGGGCCAACGTCCTGACTTTC
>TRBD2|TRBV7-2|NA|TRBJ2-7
CASLLGGERSEQYF
TGTGCCAGTCTTCTGGGGGGGGAACGAAGTGAGCAGTACTTC
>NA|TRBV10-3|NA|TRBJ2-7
CAISEGDEQYF
TGTGCCATCAGTGAAGGGGATGAGCAGTACTTC
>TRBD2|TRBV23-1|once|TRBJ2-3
CASSRTYYQFSGGTDTQYF
TGCGCCAGCAGCCGAACCTACTATCAATTTAGCGGGGGCACAGATACGCAGTATTTT
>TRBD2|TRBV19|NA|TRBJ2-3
CASSIAGGGPTDTQYF
TGTGCCAGTAGTATAGCGGGAGGAGGGCCCACAGATACGCAGTATTTT
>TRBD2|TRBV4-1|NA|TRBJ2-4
CASSVLPGLGLAKNIQYF
TGCGCCAGCAGCGTCCTGCCGGGACTAGGTCTAGCCAAAAACATTCAGTACTTC
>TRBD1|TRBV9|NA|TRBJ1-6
CASSLEGQGRSSPLHF
TGTGCCAGCAGCTTAGAGGGACAGGGGAGAAGTTCACCCCTCCACTTT
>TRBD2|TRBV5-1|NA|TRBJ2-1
CASCPNLAGVEQFF
TGCGCCAGCTGTCCCAACCTAGCGGGAGTTGAGCAGTTCTTC
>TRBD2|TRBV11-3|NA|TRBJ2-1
CASQGLAGGYNEQFF
TGTGCCAGCCAGGGACTAGCGGGGGGTTACAATGAGCAGTTCTTC
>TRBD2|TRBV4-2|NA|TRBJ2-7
CASSQGLTSGRVKPYEQYF
TGTGCCAGCAGCCAAGGGCTTACTAGCGGGAGGGTTAAACCCTACGAGCAGTACTTC
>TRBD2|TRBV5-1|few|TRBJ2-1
CASSLGTSGLLNNEQFF
TGCGCCAGCAGCTTGGGGACTAGCGGACTGTTAAACAATGAGCAGTTCTTC
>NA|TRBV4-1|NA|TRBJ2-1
CASSQAPGGDNEQFF
TGCGCCAGCAGCCAGGCCCCCGGGGGAGACAATGAGCAGTTCTTC
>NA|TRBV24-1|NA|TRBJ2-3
CATSSNQSTDTQYF
TGTGCCACCAGTTCTAACCAAAGCACAGATACGCAGTATTTT
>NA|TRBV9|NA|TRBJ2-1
CASSVGWGETYNEQFF
TGTGCCAGCAGCGTAGGATGGGGCGAAACCTACAATGAGCAGTTCTTC
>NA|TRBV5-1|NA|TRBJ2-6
CASSLASSGANVLTF
TGCGCCAGCAGCTTGGCTAGCTCTGGGGCCAACGTCCTGACTTTC
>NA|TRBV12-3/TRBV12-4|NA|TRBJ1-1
CASRLGPTEAFF
TGTGCCAGCAGGCTGGGGCCCACTGAAGCTTTCTTT
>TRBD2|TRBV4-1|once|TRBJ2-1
CASSVQIAGGSDSVLSKQFF
TGCGCCAGCAGCGTGCAGATAGCGGGAGGTTCCGATTCCGTTCTGTCCAAGCAGTTCTTC
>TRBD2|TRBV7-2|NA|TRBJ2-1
CASSLGGTGTSGSTEQFF
TGTGCCAGCAGCCTTGGGGGGACCGGGACTAGCGGGAGTACTGAGCAGTTCTTC
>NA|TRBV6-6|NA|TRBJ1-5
CASSFTGKGITQPQHF
TGTGCCAGCAGTTTCACAGGGAAAGGGATCACTCAGCCCCAGCATTTT
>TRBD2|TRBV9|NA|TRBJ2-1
CASSVTSGRAGYNEQFF
TGTGCCAGCAGCGTAACTAGCGGGAGGGCCGGGTACAATGAGCAGTTCTTC
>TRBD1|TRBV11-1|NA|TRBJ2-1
CASSYTQGGEQFF
TGTGCCAGCAGCTATACACAGGGGGGTGAGCAGTTCTTC
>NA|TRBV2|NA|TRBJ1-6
CASRDKWNSPLHF
TGTGCCAGCAGGGACAAATGGAATTCACCCCTCCACTTT
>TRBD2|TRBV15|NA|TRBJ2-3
CATSRRSGGTDTQYF
TGTGCCACCAGCAGACGGAGCGGGGGCACAGATACGCAGTATTTT
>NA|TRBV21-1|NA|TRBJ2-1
CASSSISPVRLRNEQFF
TGTGCCAGCAGTTCTATTTCCCCCGTACGACTCCGGAATGAGCAGTTCTTC
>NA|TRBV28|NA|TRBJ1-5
CASSVRRRLVSNQPQHF
TGTGCCAGCAGCGTCCGACGTCGACTCGTTAGCAATCAGCCCCAGCATTTT
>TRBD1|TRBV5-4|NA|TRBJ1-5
CASSLAGQGINQPQHF
TGTGCCAGCAGCTTGGCGGGACAGGGGATTAATCAGCCCCAGCATTTT
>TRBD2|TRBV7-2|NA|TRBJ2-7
CASSPSALAGSYEQYF
TGTGCCAGCAGCCCCTCTGCGCTAGCGGGGTCCTACGAGCAGTACTTC
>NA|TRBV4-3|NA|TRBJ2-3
CASSQEGHRLSTDTQYF
TGCGCCAGCAGCCAAGAAGGTCACAGGCTAAGCACAGATACGCAGTATTTT
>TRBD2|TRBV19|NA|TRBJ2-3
CASSSFTSGRMGDTQYF
TGTGCCAGTAGTTCCTTCACTAGCGGGAGGATGGGGGATACGCAGTATTTT